This entry concerns a single T cell receptor beta chain. This sample is drawn from a study of blood T cell repertoires in COVID-19. For the study at large: T cells, B-cell-depleted T cells, or PBMCs supplied cDNA or gDNA.

Looked up from germline, CDR1 is SGHRS and CDR2 is YFSETQ. The CDR3 has 14 amino acids. The germline V and J ends were trimmed by 4 bases and 1 base, with 9 bases remaining between them. Measured with immunoSEQ multiplex PCR; TCRdb has only the in-frame clones, and not every one. The data hold about 160,000 clones, with 60% to 85% observed a single time. This receptor was identified in a woman aged 55-75 years with COVID-19, enrolled during active disease. The rearrangement links TRBV5-1 to TRBJ2-1; D might be TRBD1 (5 bases). Input material: peripheral blood. CDR3 residues: CASSPDRSYNEQFF. CDR3 DNA: TGCGCCAGCAGCCCAGACAGATCCTACAATGAGCAGTTCTTC.